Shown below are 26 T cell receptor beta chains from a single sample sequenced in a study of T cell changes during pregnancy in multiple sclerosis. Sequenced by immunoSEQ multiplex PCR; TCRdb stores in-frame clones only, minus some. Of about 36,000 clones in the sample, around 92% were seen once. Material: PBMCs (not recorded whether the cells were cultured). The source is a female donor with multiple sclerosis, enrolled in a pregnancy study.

The CDR3, as DNA: TGTGCCAGTAGCCCGAGGGCAGCAACCTACGAGCAGTACTTC. This sequence encodes CASSPRAATYEQYF. The chain links TRBV19 to TRBJ2-7; D might be TRBD2 (5 bases). The CDR3 length is 14 residues. Germline lookup yields CDR1 LNHDA and CDR2 SQIVND (reference sequence). Trimming cost V 6 bases and J 2 bases, with 14 bases left between them.

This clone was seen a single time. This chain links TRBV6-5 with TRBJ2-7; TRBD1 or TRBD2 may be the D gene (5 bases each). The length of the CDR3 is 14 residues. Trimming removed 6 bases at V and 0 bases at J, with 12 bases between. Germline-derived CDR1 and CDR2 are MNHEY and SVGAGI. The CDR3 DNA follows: TGTGCCAGCAGACGAGGGGTGGGCTCCTACGAGCAGTACTTC. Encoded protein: CASRRGVGSYEQYF.

CDR3 DNA: TGTGCCAGCAGCCTGACAGGGGCCAGCTCCTACAATGAGCAGTTCTTC. This gives the protein CASSLTGASSYNEQFF. The chain couples TRBV7-3 to TRBJ2-1; 8 bases are a match to TRBD1. V was clipped by 5 bases and J by 0 bases; unmatched bases: 6. There are 16 residues in the CDR3. Germline V CDR1 and CDR2: SGHTA, FQGTGA. Supplemented by reference TRBV7-3 and TRBJ2-1, the full variable domain reads GAGVSQTPSNKVTEKGKYVELRCDPISGHTALYWYRQSLGQGPEFLIYFQGTGAADDSGLPNDRFFAVRPEGSVSTLKIQRTERGDSAVYLCASSLTGASSYNEQFFGPGTRLTVL.

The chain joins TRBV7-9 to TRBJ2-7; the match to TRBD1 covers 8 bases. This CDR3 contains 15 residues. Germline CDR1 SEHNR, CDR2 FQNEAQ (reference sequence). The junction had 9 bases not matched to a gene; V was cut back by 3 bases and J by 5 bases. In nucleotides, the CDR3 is TGTGCCAGCAGCTTTAACCGGGACAGGTTCCACGAGCAGTACTTC. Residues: CASSFNRDRFHEQYF.

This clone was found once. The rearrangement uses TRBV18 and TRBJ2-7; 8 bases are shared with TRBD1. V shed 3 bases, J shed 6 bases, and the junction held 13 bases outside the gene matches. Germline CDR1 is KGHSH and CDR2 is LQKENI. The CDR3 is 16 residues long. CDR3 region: CASSPIKGGTGSEQYF. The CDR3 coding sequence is TGTGCCAGCTCACCGATAAAGGGTGGGACAGGTTCCGAGCAGTACTTC.

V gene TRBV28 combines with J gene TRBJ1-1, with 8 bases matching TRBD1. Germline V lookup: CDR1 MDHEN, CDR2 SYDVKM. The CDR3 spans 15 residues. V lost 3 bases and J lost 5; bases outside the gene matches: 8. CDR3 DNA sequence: TGTGCCAGCAGTTTCCCAGGGACAGGAGTTACTGAAGCTTTCTTT. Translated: CASSFPGTGVTEAFF.

The DNA of the CDR3 is TGTGCCAGTGGACTAGCGGGACGGGTCCCTGAGACCCAGTACTTC. Translation: CASGLAGRVPETQYF. This rearrangement joins TRBV28 to TRBJ2-5; 12 bases are shared with TRBD2. Germline-derived CDR1 and CDR2 are MDHEN and SYDVKM. The CDR3 consists of 15 residues. The junction had 10 bases not matched to a gene; V was cut back by 9 bases and J by 5 bases.

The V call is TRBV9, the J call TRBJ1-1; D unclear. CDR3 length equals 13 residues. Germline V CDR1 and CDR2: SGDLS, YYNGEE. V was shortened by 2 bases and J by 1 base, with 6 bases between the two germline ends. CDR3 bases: TGTGCCAGCAGCGTTTGGCAGAACACTGAAGCTTTCTTT. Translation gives CASSVWQNTEAFF.

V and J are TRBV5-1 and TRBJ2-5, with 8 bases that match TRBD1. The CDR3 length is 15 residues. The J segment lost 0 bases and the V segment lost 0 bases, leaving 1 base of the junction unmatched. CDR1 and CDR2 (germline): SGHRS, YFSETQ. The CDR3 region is CASSLGDRNQETQYF. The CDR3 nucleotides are TGCGCCAGCAGCTTGGGGGACAGGAACCAAGAGACCCAGTACTTC.

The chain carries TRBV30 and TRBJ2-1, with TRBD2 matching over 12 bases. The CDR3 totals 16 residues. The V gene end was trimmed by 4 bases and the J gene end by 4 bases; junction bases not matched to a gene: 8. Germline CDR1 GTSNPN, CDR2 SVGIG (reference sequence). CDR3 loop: CAWTPSGLAGYNEQFF. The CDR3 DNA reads TGTGCCTGGACCCCGAGCGGACTAGCGGGGTACAATGAGCAGTTCTTC.

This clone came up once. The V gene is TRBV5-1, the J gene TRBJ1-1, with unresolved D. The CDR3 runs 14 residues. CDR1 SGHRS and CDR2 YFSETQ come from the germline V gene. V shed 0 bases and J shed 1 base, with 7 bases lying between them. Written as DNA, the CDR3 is TGCGCCAGCAGCTTGGGTCTGGAGAACACTGAAGCTTTCTTT. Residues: CASSLGLENTEAFF.

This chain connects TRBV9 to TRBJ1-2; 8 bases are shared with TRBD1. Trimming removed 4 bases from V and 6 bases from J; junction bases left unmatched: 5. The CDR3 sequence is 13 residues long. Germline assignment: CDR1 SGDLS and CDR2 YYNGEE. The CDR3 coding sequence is TGTGCCAGCAGCACCGGACAGGGAGATGGCTACACCTTC. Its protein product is CASSTGQGDGYTF.

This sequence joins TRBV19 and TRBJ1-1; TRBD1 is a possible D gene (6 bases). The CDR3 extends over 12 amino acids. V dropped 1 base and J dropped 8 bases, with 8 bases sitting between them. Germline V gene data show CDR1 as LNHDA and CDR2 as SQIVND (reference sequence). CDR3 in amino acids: CASSIGGGEAFF. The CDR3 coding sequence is TGTGCCAGTAGTATAGGAGGGGGAGAAGCTTTCTTT.

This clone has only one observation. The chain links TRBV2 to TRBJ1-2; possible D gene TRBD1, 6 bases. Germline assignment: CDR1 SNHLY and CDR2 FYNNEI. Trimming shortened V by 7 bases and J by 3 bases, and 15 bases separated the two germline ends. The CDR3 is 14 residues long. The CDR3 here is CASKKSGAYYGYTF. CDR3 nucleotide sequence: TGTGCCAGCAAAAAGTCGGGGGCCTACTATGGCTACACCTTC. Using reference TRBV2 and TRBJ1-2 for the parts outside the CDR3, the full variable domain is EPEVTQTPSHQVTQMGQEVILRCVPISNHLYFYWYRQILGQKVEFLVSFYNNEISEKSEIFDDQFSVERPDGSNFTLKIRSTKLEDSAMYFCASKKSGAYYGYTFGSGTRLTVV.

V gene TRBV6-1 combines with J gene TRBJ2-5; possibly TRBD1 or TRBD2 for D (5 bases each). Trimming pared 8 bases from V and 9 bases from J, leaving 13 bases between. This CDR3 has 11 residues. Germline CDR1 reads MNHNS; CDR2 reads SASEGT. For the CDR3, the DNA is TGTGCCAGCCAGGGTTTCGGGGCCCAGTACTTC. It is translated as CASQGFGAQYF.

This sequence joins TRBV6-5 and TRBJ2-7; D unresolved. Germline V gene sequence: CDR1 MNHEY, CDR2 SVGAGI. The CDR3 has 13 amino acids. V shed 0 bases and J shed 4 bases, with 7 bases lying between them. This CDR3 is CASSYSGVYEQYF. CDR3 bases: TGTGCCAGCAGTTACTCCGGAGTGTACGAGCAGTACTTC.

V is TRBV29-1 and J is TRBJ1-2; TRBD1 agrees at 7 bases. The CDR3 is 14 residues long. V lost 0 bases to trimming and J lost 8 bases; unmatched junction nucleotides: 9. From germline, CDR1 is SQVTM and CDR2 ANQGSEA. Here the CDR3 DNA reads TGCAGCGTTGAAGATCGGACAGGATGGGGAGGCTACACCTTC. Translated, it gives CSVEDRTGWGGYTF.

The CDR3 DNA reads as TGTGCCAGCAACTTGGGACTAGCGCTTTCCTACGAGCAGTACTTC. Translated: CASNLGLALSYEQYF. The gene calls are TRBV2 and TRBJ2-7; 10 positions match TRBD2. With 7 bases clipped from V and 1 base from J, the junction kept 7 bases outside the gene matches. Germline CDR1 SNHLY, CDR2 FYNNEI. CDR3 length: 15 amino acids.

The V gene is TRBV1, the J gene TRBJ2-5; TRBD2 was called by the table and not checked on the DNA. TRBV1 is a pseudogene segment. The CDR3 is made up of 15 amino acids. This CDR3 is CTSSQGLAGEETQYF. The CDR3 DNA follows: TGCACCAGCAGCCAGGGTCTAGCGGGAGAAGAGACCCAGTACTTC.

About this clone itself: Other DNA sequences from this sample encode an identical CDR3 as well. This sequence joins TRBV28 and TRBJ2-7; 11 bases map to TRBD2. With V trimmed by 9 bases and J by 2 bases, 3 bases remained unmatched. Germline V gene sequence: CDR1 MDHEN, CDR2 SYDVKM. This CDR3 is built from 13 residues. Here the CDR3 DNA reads TGTGCCAGTAGCGGGGGGGGCCCCTACGAGCAGTACTTC. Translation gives CASSGGGPYEQYF.

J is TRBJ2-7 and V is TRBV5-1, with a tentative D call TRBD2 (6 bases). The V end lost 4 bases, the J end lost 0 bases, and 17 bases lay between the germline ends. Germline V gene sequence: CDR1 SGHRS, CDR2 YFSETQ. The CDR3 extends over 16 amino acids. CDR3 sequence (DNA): TGCGCCAGCAGCCCCGGGACTGCCGCTAGCTCCTACGAGCAGTACTTC. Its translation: CASSPGTAASSYEQYF.

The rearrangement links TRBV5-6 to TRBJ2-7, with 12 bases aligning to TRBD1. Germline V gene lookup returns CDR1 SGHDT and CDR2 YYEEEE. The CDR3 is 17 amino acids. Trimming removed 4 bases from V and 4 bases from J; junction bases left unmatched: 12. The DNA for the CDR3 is TGTGCCAGCAGCCAGGGGACAGGGGGCATGACCATATACGAGCAGTACTTC. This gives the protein CASSQGTGGMTIYEQYF.

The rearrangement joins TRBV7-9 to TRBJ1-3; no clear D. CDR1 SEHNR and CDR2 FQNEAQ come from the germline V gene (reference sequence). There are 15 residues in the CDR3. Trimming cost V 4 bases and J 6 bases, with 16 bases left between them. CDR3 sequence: CASSWFSVPQNTIYF. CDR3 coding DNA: TGTGCCAGCAGCTGGTTTTCGGTCCCTCAAAACACCATATATTTT.

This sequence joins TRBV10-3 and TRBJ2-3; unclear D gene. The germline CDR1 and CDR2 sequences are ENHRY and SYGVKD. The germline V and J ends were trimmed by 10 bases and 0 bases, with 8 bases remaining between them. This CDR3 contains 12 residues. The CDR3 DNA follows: TGTGCCACTCAGGAGAGCACAGATACGCAGTATTTT. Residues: CATQESTDTQYF.

The CDR3 sequence is CASSLGLAGADTQYF. The CDR3, as DNA: TGTGCCAGCAGCTTGGGTCTAGCGGGTGCAGATACGCAGTATTTT. The chain joins TRBV5-4 to TRBJ2-3; TRBD2 matches at 8 bases. The V gene end was trimmed by 0 bases and the J gene end by 4 bases; junction bases not matched to a gene: 4. Germline CDR1 reads SGHNT; CDR2 reads YYREEE (reference sequence). This CDR3 is built from 15 residues.

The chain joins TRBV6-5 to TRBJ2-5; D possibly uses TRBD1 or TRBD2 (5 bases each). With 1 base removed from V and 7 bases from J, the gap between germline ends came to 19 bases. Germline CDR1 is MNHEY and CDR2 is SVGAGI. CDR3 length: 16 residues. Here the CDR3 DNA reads TGTGCCAGCAGTTACTTCCCAAGGGACCCCTCAGGGACCCAGTACTTC. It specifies CASSYFPRDPSGTQYF.